This TCR beta chain comes out of a study of blood T cell repertoires in COVID-19. Participants' own reports of clinical history determined their cohort assignment. The data were produced by immunoSEQ multiplex PCR, yet TCRdb's version contains in-frame clones alone and is incomplete. The sample includes approximately 200,000 clones, about 87% seen only once; the top ten take over 9%. The CDR3 extends over 15 amino acids. V was pared by 3 bases and J by 8 bases, with 8 bases of the junction left unmatched. CDR1 and CDR2 from the germline V gene are DFQATT and SNEGSKA (reference sequence). This receptor was obtained from a man between 18 and 29 years old with acute COVID-19. The chain carries TRBV20-1 and TRBJ2-1, with 12 bases lining up with TRBD2. The sample comprised PBMCs or T cells enriched from blood (not recorded which). The CDR3 bases are TGCAGTGCTAGTTCAGGACTAGCGGGATCGGATGAGCAGTTCTTC. This codes for CSASSGLAGSDEQFF.